Listed below are T cell receptor beta chains from one sample, sequenced in a study of response to subunit inactivated influenza vaccine. TCRdb itself ran the RT-PCR reads through MiXCR, one entry per CDR3 protein. The sample yields more than 400,000 distinct CDR3 sequences, approximately 7.7% seen once. The sequences come from PBMCs from blood, collected less than 25 months after vaccination. These receptors came from a man aged 45-69 years who received an inactivated influenza vaccine. CDR3s include the opening cysteine and the closing phenylalanine or tryptophan. D genes are given only for firm matches. Size is stated for part of the rows, as once, few or many counts, or as a class when the clone is expanded.

CDR3 | DNA | size | J | length | V | D
CASSVGFGPVGEQYF | TGTGCCAGCAGCGTAGGTTTTGGACCCGTCGGAGAGCAGTACTTC | many | TRBJ2-7 | 15 | TRBV9 | .
CASSLSSDTAIEQYF | TGTGCCAGCAGTTTGTCTAGCGACACGGCGATAGAGCAGTACTTC | . | TRBJ2-7 | 15 | TRBV12-3/TRBV12-4 | .
CASSTPTGGNNIQYF | TGTGCCAGCAGTACTCCGACAGGGGGCAATAACATTCAGTACTTC | many | TRBJ2-4 | 15 | TRBV12-3/TRBV12-4 | TRBD1
CAWSVVGIGEQFF | TGTGCCTGGAGTGTGGTTGGGATTGGTGAGCAGTTCTTC | few | TRBJ2-1 | 13 | TRBV30 | .
CASSFFGGLYNEQFF | TGTGCCAGCAGTTTTTTCGGGGGCCTATACAATGAGCAGTTCTTC | . | TRBJ2-1 | 15 | TRBV28 | .
CASSADGGAGTQYF | TGTGCCAGCAGCGCCGACGGGGGAGCGGGGACCCAGTACTTC | few | TRBJ2-5 | 14 | TRBV9 | .
CASSLGQANQPQHF | TGTGCCAGCAGCTTAGGCCAGGCTAATCAGCCCCAGCATTTT | many | TRBJ1-5 | 14 | TRBV5-1 | .
CSARRGRGTGELFF | TGCAGTGCTAGGAGGGGCAGGGGCACCGGGGAGCTGTTTTTT | . | TRBJ2-2 | 14 | TRBV20-1 | .
CASSLASGGGQYF | TGTGCCAGCAGCTTAGCTAGCGGGGGTGGGCAGTACTTC | . | TRBJ2-7 | 13 | TRBV7-2 | TRBD2
CASSFPRQNNEQFF | TGTGCCAGCAGTTTTCCCCGACAGAACAATGAGCAGTTCTTC | few | TRBJ2-1 | 14 | TRBV6-5 | .
CAISEVPGGRNIQYF | TGTGCCATCAGTGAGGTCCCCGGGGGGAGAAACATTCAGTACTTC | few | TRBJ2-4 | 15 | TRBV10-3 | TRBD2
CASSGGFGQKSYEQYF | TGTGCCAGCAGTGGTGGTTTCGGACAGAAATCCTACGAGCAGTACTTC | few | TRBJ2-7 | 16 | TRBV2 | .
CASSYTGSTADTQYF | TGTGCCAGCAGCTATACCGGGTCCACTGCAGATACGCAGTATTTT | . | TRBJ2-3 | 15 | TRBV7-6 | .
CATQASEGETQYF | TGTGCCACCCAAGCCTCCGAGGGGGAGACCCAGTACTTC | . | TRBJ2-5 | 13 | TRBV24-1 | .
CASSQDQGQTGGYTEAFF | TGCGCCAGCAGCCAAGATCAAGGTCAAACAGGGGGGTACACTGAAGCTTTCTTT | many | TRBJ1-1 | 18 | TRBV4-1 | TRBD1
CASSPGASEQFF | TGTGCCAGCAGCCCCGGGGCGAGTGAGCAGTTCTTC | . | TRBJ2-1 | 12 | TRBV3-1 | .